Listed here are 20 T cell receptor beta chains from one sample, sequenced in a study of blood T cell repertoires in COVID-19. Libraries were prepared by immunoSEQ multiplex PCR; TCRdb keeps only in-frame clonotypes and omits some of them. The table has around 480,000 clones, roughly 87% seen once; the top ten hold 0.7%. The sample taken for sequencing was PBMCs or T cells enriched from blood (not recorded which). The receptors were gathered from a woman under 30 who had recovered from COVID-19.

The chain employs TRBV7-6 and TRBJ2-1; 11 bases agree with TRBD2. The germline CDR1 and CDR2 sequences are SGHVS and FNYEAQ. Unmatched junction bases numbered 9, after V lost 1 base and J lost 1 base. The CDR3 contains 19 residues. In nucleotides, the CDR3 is TGTGCCAGCAGCTTAGAACTAGCGGGGGCAGAAAGTTCCTACAATGAGCAGTTCTTC. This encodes CASSLELAGAESSYNEQFF.

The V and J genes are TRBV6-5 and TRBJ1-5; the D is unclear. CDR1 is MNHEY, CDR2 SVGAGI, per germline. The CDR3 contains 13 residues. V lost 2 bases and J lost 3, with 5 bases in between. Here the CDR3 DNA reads TGTGCCAGCAGTTACGGCCCCAATCAGCCCCAGCATTTT. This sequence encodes CASSYGPNQPQHF.

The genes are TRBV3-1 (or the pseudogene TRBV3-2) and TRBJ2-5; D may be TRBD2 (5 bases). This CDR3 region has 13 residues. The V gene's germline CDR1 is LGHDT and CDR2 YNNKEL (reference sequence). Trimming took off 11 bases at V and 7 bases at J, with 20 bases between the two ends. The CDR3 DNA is TGTGCCGCTCACAGAGGGCCTCGGGGGACCCAGTACTTC. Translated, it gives CAAHRGPRGTQYF.

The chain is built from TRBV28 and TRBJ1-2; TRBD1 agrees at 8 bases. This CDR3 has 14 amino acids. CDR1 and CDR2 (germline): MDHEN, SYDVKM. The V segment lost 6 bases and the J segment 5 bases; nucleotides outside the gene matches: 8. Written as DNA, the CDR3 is TGTGCCAGCAGGGACGACAGGGGAACTTATGGCTACACCTTC. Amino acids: CASRDDRGTYGYTF.

CDR3 protein: CASSLLEVNEQFF. The CDR3 coding sequence is TGTGCCAGCAGTCTCCTAGAGGTGAATGAGCAGTTCTTC. V gene TRBV14 combines with J gene TRBJ2-1; D uncertain. Trimming cost V 6 bases and J 7 bases, with 13 bases left between them. This CDR3 is 13 amino acids long. The germline CDR1 and CDR2 sequences are SGHDN and FVKESK.

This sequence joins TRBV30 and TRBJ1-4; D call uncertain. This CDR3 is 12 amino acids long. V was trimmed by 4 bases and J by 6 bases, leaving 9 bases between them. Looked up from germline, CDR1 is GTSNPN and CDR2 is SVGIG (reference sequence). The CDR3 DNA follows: TGTGCCTGGACAGGTGTTGATGAAAAACTGTTTTTT. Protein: CAWTGVDEKLFF.

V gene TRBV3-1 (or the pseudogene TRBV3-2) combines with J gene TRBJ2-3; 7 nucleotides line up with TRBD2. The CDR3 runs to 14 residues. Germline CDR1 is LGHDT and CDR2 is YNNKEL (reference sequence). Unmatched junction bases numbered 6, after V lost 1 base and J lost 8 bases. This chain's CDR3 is CASSQGLAERTQYF. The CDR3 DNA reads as TGTGCCAGCAGCCAAGGTCTAGCGGAGCGTACGCAGTATTTT.

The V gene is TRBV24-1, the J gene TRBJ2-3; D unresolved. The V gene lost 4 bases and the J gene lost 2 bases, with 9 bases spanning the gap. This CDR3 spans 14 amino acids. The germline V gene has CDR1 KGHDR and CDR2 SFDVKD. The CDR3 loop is CATSDPQNTDTQYF. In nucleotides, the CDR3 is TGTGCCACCAGTGACCCACAGAACACAGATACGCAGTATTTT.

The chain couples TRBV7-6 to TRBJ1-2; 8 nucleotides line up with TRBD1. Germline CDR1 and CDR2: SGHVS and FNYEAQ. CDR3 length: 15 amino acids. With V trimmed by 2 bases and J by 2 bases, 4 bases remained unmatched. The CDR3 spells CASSLPGTGNYGYTF. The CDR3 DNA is TGTGCCAGCAGCTTACCGGGGACAGGAAACTATGGCTACACCTTC. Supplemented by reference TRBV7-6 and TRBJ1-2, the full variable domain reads GAGVSQSPRYKVTKRGQDVALRCDPISGHVSLYWYRQALGQGPEFLTYFNYEAQQDKSGLPNDRFSAERPEGSISTLTIQRTEQRDSAMYRCASSLPGTGNYGYTFGSGTRLTVV.

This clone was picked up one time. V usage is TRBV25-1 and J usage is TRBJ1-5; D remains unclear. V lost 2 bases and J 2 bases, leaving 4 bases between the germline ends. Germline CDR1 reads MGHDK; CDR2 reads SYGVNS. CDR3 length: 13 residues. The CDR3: CASSERGNQPQHF. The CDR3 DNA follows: TGTGCCAGCAGTGAACGTGGCAATCAGCCCCAGCATTTT. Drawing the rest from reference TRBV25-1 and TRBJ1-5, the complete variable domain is EADIYQTPRYLVIGTGKKITLECSQTMGHDKMYWYQQDPGMELHLIHYSYGVNSTEKGDLSSESTVSRIRTEHFPLTLESARPSHTSQYLCASSERGNQPQHFGDGTRLSIL.

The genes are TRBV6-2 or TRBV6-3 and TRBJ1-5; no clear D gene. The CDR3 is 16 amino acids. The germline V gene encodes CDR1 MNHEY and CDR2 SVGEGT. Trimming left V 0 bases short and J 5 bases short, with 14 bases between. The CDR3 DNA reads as TGTGCCAGCAGTTACTCGATTGGAGTCCTGGATCAGCCCCAGCATTTT. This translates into CASSYSIGVLDQPQHF.

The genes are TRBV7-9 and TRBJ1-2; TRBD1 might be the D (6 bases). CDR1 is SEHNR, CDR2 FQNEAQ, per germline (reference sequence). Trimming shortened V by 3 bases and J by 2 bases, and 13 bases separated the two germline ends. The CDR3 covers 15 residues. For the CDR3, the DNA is TGTGCCAGCAGCTTTGACCAGGGGATAAACTATGGCTACACCTTC. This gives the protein CASSFDQGINYGYTF.

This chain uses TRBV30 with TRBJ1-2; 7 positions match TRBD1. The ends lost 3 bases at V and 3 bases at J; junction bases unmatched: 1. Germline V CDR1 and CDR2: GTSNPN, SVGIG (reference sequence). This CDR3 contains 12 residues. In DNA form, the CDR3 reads TGTGCCTGGAGCGACAGGGACTATGGCTACACCTTC. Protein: CAWSDRDYGYTF. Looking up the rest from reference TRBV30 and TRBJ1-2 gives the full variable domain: SQTIHQWPATLVQPVGSPLSLECTVEGTSNPNLYWYRQAAGRGLQLLFYSVGIGQISSEVPQNLSASRPQDRQFILSSKKLLLSDSGFYLCAWSDRDYGYTFGSGTRLTVV.

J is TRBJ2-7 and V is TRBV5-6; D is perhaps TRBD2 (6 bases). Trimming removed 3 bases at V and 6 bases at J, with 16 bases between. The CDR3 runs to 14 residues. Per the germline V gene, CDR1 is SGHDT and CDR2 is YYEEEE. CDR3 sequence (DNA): TGTGCCAGCAGCTCCCTGGGCGGGAATGGCGAGCAGTACTTC. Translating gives CASSSLGGNGEQYF.

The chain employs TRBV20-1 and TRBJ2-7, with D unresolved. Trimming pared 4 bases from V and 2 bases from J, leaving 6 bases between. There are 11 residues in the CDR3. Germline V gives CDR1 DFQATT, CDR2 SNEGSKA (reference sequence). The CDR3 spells CSAIRAYEQYF. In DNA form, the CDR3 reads TGCAGTGCTATCCGGGCCTACGAGCAGTACTTC.

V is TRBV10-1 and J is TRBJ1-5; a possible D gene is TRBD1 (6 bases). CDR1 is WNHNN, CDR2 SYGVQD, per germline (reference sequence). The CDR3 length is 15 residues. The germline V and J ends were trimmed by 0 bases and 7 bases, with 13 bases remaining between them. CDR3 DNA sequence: TGCGCCAGCAGTGAGTCGGGGGGGGCGCGGCAGCCCCAGCATTTT. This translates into CASSESGGARQPQHF.

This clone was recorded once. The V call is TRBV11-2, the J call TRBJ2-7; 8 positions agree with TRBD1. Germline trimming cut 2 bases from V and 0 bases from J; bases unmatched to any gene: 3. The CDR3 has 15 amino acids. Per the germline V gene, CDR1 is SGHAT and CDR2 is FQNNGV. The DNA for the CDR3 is TGTGCCAGCAGCTTACGGACAGGGCACTCCTACGAGCAGTACTTC. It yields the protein CASSLRTGHSYEQYF.

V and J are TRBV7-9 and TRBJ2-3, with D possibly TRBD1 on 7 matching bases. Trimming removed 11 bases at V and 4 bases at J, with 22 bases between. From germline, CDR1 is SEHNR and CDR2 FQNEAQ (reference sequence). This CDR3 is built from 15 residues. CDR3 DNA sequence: TGTGCCTCCTCGGAGGGCAGGGGGTTGGCAGATACGCAGTATTTT. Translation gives CASSEGRGLADTQYF.

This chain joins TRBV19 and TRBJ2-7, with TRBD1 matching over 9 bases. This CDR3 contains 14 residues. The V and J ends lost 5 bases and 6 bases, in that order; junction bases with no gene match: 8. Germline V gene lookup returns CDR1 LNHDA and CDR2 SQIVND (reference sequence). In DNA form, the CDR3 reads TGTGCCAGTAGTCCGGACAGGGGAAGCGGCGAGCAGTACTTC. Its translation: CASSPDRGSGEQYF. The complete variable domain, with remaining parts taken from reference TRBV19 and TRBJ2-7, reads DGGITQSPKYLFRKEGQNVTLSCEQNLNHDAMYWYRQDPGQGLRLIYYSQIVNDFQKGDIAEGYSVSREKKESFPLTVTSAQKNPTAFYLCASSPDRGSGEQYFGPGTRLTVT.

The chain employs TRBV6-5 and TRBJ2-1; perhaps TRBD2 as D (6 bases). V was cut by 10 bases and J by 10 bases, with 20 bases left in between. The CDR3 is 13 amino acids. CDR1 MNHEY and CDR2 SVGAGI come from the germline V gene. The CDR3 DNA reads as TGTGCCACCACGGGTAGCGGCACACCCGAGCAGTTCTTC. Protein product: CATTGSGTPEQFF.